A single sample gave rise to the 18 T cell receptor beta chains below, sequenced in a study of T cell responses to AZD1222 COVID-19 vaccine. The data were produced by immunoSEQ multiplex PCR, yet TCRdb's version contains in-frame clones alone and is incomplete. The table includes some 150,000 clones, 90% detected once. The starting material was peripheral blood, obtained on day 0 of AZD1222 vaccination. The receptors here all came from an adult in good health.

The V gene is TRBV19, the J gene TRBJ2-7; D ambiguous. From germline, CDR1 is LNHDA and CDR2 SQIVND (reference sequence). Trimming left V 3 bases short and J 3 bases short, with 15 bases between. This CDR3 has 15 amino acids. The CDR3: CASSITYTDNYEQYF. In DNA form, the CDR3 reads TGTGCCAGTAGTATCACCTACACGGATAACTACGAGCAGTACTTC.

This sequence joins TRBV19 and TRBJ1-6; D is undetermined. The CDR3 sequence is 15 residues long. CDR1 LNHDA and CDR2 SQIVND come from the germline V gene (reference sequence). The germline V and J ends were trimmed by 8 bases and 0 bases, with 11 bases remaining between them. This CDR3 is CASQSLSSYNSPLHF. CDR3 nucleotides: TGTGCCAGTCAGTCGTTAAGCTCCTATAATTCACCCCTCCACTTT.

This chain links TRBV6-5 with TRBJ2-7; no clear D. CDR3 length: 13 residues. Trimming pared 6 bases from V and 2 bases from J, leaving 11 bases between. Germline V gene data show CDR1 as MNHEY and CDR2 as SVGAGI. The CDR3: CASRRSAPYEQYF. The CDR3 coding sequence is TGTGCCAGCAGAAGGTCGGCCCCCTACGAGCAGTACTTC.

CDR3 sequence: CASSYGTGSPGELFF. The CDR3 bases are TGTGCCAGCAGCTACGGGACTGGAAGTCCCGGGGAGCTGTTTTTT. The chain carries TRBV7-9 and TRBJ2-2; D possibly corresponds to TRBD2 (6 bases). This CDR3 region has 15 residues. Trimming pared 4 bases from V and 6 bases from J, leaving 15 bases between. Germline V gives CDR1 SEHNR, CDR2 FQNEAQ (reference sequence).

Only one count was recorded for this clone. This chain connects TRBV5-6 to TRBJ2-3; 7 positions match TRBD2. The CDR3 totals 14 residues. The germline V gene has CDR1 SGHDT and CDR2 YYEEEE. V was clipped by 2 bases and J by 5 bases; unmatched bases: 5. CDR3 in amino acids: CASSFGGSGDTQYF. CDR3 in DNA: TGTGCCAGCAGCTTCGGCGGGAGTGGAGATACGCAGTATTTT. The whole variable domain, remainder taken from reference TRBV5-6 and TRBJ2-3, is DAGVTQSPTHLIKTRGQQVTLRCSPKSGHDTVSWYQQALGQGPQFIFQYYEEEERQRGNFPDRFSGHQFPNYSSELNVNALLLGDSALYLCASSFGGSGDTQYFGPGTRLTVL.

This clone has more than one count but fewer than ten. V usage is TRBV5-1 and J usage is TRBJ1-6; 10 positions match TRBD1. Germline V CDR1 and CDR2: SGHRS, YFSETQ. This CDR3 contains 15 residues. Trimming took 4 bases from V and 7 from J; bases not matched to a gene: 5. CDR3 nucleotides: TGCGCCAGCAGCCAGACAGGGGGCGGGAATTCACCCCTCCACTTT. Translation: CASSQTGGGNSPLHF.

The rearrangement uses TRBV28 and TRBJ2-7; D unclear. Trimming removed 2 bases from V and 2 bases from J, with 4 bases in between. This CDR3 contains 12 residues. Germline CDR1 and CDR2: MDHEN and SYDVKM. The CDR3 region has the DNA TGTGCCAGCAGTTTAGGTGCCTACGAGCAGTACTTC. Its translation is CASSLGAYEQYF.

This chain connects TRBV5-5 to TRBJ1-1; 10 bases agree with TRBD1. CDR1 is SGHKS and CDR2 is YYEKEE in the germline V gene (reference sequence). After removal of 4 bases from V and 0 bases from J, the junction contained 3 bases not matched to a gene. This CDR3 comprises 15 residues. CDR3 loop: CASSGQGGLNTEAFF. As DNA, the CDR3 is TGTGCCAGCAGCGGACAGGGGGGGTTGAACACTGAAGCTTTCTTT.

This sequence joins TRBV27 and TRBJ2-7; D possibly corresponds to TRBD1 (6 bases). The CDR3 runs to 14 residues. Germline loops: CDR1 MNHEY, CDR2 SMNVEV (reference sequence). Trimming removed 0 bases at V and 2 bases at J, with 8 bases between. The CDR3 sequence is CASSLSRGAYEQYF. The CDR3 DNA sequence: TGTGCCAGCAGTTTATCCAGGGGTGCCTACGAGCAGTACTTC.

Written as DNA, the CDR3 is TGTGCCAGCAGCCAAGATAGGAGCAGTAACTACGAGCAGTACTTC. It yields the protein CASSQDRSSNYEQYF. The chain links TRBV3-1 (or the pseudogene TRBV3-2) to TRBJ2-7; D is unresolved. Germline V gene data show CDR1 as LGHDT and CDR2 as YNNKEL (reference sequence). The V gene lost 0 bases and the J gene lost 3 bases, with 12 bases spanning the gap. This CDR3 is built from 15 residues.

This clone was found once. This sequence joins TRBV3-1 (or the pseudogene TRBV3-2) and TRBJ2-5, with TRBD1 identical over 10 bases. Unmatched junction bases numbered 13, after V lost 4 bases and J lost 5 bases. From germline, CDR1 is LGHDT and CDR2 YNNKEL (reference sequence). This CDR3 region has 17 residues. The CDR3 DNA follows: TGTGCCAGCAGCCGGGTCTATTCGACAGGGGGCGCCGAGACCCAGTACTTC. Its translation is CASSRVYSTGGAETQYF.

The chain links TRBV6-2 or TRBV6-3 to TRBJ2-2; 8 bases are shared with TRBD1. The CDR3 contains 15 residues. V was pared by 5 bases and J by 3 bases, with 5 bases of the junction left unmatched. Germline V gene sequence: CDR1 MNHEY, CDR2 SVGEGT. The CDR3 loop reads CASSTGTGHTGELFF. The CDR3 DNA sequence: TGTGCCAGCAGTACAGGGACAGGTCACACCGGGGAGCTGTTTTTT.

V usage is TRBV11-3 and J usage is TRBJ1-3; D gene ambiguous. Trimming cost V 3 bases and J 4 bases, with 13 bases left between them. The CDR3 is made up of 15 amino acids. The germline CDR1 and CDR2 sequences are SGHNT and YENEEA. The CDR3 protein is CASSLNSTIGNTIYF. The CDR3 coding sequence is TGTGCCAGCAGCTTGAACAGTACGATCGGAAACACCATATATTTT.

The J gene is TRBJ1-1, the V gene TRBV5-1; D is unclear. Germline V gene sequence: CDR1 SGHRS, CDR2 YFSETQ. The CDR3 covers 13 residues. Trimming removed 9 bases from V and 0 bases from J, with 12 bases in between. This CDR3 is CATRALMNTEAFF. For the CDR3, the DNA is TGCGCCACCCGCGCCCTTATGAACACTGAAGCTTTCTTT.

CDR3 region: CASLREEENEQFF. Written as DNA, the CDR3 is TGTGCAAGCCTGAGGGAAGAAGAAAATGAGCAGTTCTTC. J is TRBJ2-1 and V is TRBV12-2; the D call of TRBD2 is as the table states it, not checked on the DNA. TRBV12-2 is given as a pseudogene. This CDR3 contains 13 residues.

This clone was counted many times. The gene calls are TRBV2 and TRBJ1-4; D perhaps matches TRBD1 (5 bases). Germline values: CDR1 SNHLY, CDR2 FYNNEI. The CDR3 totals 15 residues. V was clipped by 5 bases and J by 10 bases, with 20 bases between them. CDR3 in amino acids: CASSQLGGTDGKLFF. CDR3 coding DNA: TGTGCCAGCAGTCAGCTGGGCGGGACTGATGGAAAACTGTTTTTT.

The chain links TRBV6-5 to TRBJ1-4, with 7 positions matching TRBD1. After removal of 6 bases from V and 5 bases from J, the junction contained 9 bases not matched to a gene. CDR3 length: 15 residues. CDR1 is MNHEY and CDR2 is SVGAGI in the germline V gene. CDR3 loop: CASRTRTGRNEKLFF. The CDR3 DNA reads as TGTGCCAGCAGGACCAGGACAGGACGGAATGAAAAACTGTTTTTT.

This chain uses TRBV20-1 with TRBJ2-7; possible D gene TRBD1, 6 bases. V dropped 5 bases and J dropped 7 bases, with 9 bases sitting between them. This CDR3 is built from 10 residues. Germline V gene data show CDR1 as DFQATT and CDR2 as SNEGSKA (reference sequence). The DNA for the CDR3 is TGCAGTGCTGATACAGGGGAGCAGTACTTC. The encoded protein is CSADTGEQYF.